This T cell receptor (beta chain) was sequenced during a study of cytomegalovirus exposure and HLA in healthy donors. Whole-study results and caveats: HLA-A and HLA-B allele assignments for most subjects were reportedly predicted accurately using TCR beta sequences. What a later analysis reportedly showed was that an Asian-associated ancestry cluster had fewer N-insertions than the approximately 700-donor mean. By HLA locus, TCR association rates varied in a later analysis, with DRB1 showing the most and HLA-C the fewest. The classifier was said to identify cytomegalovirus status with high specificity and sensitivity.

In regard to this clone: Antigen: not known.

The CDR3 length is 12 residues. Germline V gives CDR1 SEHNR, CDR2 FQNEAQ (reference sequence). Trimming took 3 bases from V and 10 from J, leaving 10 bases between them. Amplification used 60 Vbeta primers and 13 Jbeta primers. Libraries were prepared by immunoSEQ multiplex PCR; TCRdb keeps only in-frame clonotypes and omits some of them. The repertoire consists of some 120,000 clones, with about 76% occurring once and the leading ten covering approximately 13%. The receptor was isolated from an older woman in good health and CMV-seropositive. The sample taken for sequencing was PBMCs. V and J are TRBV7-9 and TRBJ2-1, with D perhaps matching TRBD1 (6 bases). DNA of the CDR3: TGTGCCAGCAGCTTGTCCGGACAGGAGCAGTTCTTC. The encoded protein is CASSLSGQEQFF. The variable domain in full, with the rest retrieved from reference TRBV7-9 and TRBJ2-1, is DTGVSQNPRHKITKRGQNVTFRCDPISEHNRLYWYRQTLGQGPEFLTYFQNEAQLEKSRLLSDRFSAERPKGSFSTLEIQRTEQGDSAMYLCASSLSGQEQFFGPGTRLTVL.